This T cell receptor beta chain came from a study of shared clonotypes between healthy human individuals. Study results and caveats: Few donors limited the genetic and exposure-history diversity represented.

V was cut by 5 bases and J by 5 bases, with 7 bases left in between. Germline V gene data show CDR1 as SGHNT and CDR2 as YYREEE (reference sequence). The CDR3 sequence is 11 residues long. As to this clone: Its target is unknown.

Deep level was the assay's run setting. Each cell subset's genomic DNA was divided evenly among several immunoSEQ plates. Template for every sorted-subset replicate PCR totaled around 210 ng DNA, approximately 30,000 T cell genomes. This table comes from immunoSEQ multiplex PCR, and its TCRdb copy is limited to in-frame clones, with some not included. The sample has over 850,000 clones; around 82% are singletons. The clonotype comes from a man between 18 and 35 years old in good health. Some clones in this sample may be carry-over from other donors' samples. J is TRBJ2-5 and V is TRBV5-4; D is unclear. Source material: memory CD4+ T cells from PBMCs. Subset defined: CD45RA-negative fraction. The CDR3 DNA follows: TGTGCCAGCAGGGGAACTGAGACCCAGTACTTC. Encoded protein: CASRGTETQYF.